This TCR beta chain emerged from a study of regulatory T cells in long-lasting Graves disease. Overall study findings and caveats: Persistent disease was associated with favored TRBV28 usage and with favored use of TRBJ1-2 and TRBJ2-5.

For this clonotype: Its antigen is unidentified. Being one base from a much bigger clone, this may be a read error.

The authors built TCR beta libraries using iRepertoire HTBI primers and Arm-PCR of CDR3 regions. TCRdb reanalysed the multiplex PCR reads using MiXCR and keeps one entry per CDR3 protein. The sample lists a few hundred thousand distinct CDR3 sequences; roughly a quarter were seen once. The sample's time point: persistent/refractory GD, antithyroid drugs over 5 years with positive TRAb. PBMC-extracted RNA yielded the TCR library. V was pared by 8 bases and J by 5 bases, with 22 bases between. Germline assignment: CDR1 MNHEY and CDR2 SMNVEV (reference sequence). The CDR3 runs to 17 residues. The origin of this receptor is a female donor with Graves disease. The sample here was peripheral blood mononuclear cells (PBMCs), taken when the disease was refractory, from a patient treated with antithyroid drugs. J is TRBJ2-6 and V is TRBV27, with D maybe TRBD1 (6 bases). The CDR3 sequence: CASCRQAVLSRANVLTF. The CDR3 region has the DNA TGTGCCAGCTGCCGACAGGCTGTCTTGTCGAGGGCCAACGTCCTGACTTTC.